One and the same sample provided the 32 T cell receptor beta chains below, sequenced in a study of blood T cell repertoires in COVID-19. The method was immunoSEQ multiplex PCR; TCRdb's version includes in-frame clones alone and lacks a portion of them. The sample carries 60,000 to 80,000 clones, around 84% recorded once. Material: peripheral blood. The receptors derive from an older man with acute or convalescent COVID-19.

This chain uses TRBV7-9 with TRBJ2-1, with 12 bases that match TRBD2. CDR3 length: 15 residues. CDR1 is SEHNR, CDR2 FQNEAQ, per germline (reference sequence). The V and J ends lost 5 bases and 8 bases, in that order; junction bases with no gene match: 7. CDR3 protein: CASSRLAGAIHEQFF. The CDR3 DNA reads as TGTGCCAGCAGCCGACTAGCGGGAGCAATTCATGAGCAGTTCTTC.

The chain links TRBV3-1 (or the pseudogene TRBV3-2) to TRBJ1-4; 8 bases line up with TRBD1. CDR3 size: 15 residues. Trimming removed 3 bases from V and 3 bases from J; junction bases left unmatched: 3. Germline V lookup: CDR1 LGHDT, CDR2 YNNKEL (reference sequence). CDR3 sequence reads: CASSHRTGSNEKLFF. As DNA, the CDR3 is TGTGCCAGCAGCCATAGGACAGGGTCTAATGAAAAACTGTTTTTT.

The CDR3 here is CASSLTETGNTEAFF. CDR3 nucleotide sequence: TGTGCCAGCAGTTTAACCGAGACAGGCAACACTGAAGCTTTCTTT. The chain is built from TRBV27 and TRBJ1-1; perhaps TRBD1 as D (6 bases). This CDR3 is built from 15 residues. Germline loops: CDR1 MNHEY, CDR2 SMNVEV (reference sequence). The ends were cut back, 2 bases at V and 2 bases at J, with 12 bases in the middle.

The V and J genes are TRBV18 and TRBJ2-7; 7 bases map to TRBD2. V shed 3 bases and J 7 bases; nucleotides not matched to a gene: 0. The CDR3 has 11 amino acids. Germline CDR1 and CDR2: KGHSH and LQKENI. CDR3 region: CASSPGGEQYF. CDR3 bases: TGTGCCAGCTCACCCGGGGGGGAGCAGTACTTC.

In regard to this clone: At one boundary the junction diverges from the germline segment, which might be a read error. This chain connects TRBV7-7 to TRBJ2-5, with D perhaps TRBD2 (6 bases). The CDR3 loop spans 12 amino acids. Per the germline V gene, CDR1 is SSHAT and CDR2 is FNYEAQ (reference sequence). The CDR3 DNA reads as TGTGCTAGCAGCCCCCCGGAGGGCCCCCCGTACTTC. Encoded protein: CASSPPEGPPYF. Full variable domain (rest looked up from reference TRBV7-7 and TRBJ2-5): GAGVSQSPRYKVTKRGQDVTLRCDPISSHATLYWYQQALGQGPEFLTYFNYEAQPDKSGLPSDRFSAERPEGSISTLTIQRTEQRDSAMYRCASSPPEGPPYFGPGTRLLVL.

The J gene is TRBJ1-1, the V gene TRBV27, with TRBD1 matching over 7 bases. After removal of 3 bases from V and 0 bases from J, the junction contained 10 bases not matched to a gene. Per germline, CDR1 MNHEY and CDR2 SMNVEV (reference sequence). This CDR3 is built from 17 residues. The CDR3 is CASSFRPGQPLNTEAFF. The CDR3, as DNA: TGTGCCAGCAGTTTTCGTCCGGGACAGCCTTTGAACACTGAAGCTTTCTTT.

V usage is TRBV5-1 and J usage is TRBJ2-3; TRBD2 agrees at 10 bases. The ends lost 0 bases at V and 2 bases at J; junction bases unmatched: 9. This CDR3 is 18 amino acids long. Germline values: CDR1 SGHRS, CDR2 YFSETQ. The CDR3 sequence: CASSLARTSGEITDTQYF. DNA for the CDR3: TGCGCCAGCAGCTTGGCTCGGACTAGCGGAGAGATCACAGATACGCAGTATTTT.

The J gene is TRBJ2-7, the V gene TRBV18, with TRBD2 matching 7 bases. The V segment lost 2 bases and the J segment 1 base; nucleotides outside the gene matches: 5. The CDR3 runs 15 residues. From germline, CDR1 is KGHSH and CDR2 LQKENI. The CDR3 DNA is TGTGCCAGCTCACCATCGCCCGGGGGGTCCTACGAGCAGTACTTC. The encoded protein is CASSPSPGGSYEQYF.

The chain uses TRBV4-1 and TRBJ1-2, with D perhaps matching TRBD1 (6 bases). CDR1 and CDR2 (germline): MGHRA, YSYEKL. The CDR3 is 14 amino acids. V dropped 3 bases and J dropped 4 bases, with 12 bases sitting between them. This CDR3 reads CASSHVDSFYGYTF. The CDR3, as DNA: TGCGCCAGCAGCCATGTGGACAGCTTCTATGGCTACACCTTC.

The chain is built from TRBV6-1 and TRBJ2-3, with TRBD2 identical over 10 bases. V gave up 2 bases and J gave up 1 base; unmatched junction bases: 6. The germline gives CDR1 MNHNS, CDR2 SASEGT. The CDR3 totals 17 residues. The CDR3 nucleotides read TGTGCCAGCAGTGAAATTCCGAGCGGGGGGGGCACAGATACGCAGTATTTT. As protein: CASSEIPSGGGTDTQYF.

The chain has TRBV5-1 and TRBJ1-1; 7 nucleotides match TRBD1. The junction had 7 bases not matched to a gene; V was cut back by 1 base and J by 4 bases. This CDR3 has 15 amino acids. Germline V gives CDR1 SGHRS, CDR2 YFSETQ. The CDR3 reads CASSLTGDSVTEAFF. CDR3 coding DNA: TGCGCCAGCAGCTTGACTGGGGACAGCGTCACTGAAGCTTTCTTT.

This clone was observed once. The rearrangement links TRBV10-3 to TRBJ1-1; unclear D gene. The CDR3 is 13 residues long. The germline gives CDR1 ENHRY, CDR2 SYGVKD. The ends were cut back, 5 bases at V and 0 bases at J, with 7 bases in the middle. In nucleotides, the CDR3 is TGTGCCATCAGTTACACGATGAACACTGAAGCTTTCTTT. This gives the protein CAISYTMNTEAFF.

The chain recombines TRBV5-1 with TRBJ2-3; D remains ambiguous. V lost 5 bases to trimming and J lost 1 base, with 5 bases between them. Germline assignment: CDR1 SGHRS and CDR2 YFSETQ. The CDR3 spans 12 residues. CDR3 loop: CASRGGTDTQYF. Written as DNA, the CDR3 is TGCGCCAGCAGGGGCGGCACAGATACGCAGTATTTT.

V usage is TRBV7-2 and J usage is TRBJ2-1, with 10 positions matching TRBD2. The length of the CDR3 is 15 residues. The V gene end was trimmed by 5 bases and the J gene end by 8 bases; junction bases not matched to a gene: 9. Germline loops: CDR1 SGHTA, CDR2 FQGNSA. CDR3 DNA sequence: TGTGCCAGCAGCCCCGGACTAGCGGCTTGGGATGAGCAGTTCTTC. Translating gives CASSPGLAAWDEQFF.

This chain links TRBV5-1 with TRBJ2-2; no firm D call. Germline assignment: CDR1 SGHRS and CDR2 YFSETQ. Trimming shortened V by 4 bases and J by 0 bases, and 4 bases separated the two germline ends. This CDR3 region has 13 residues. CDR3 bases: TGCGCCAGCAGCATAGCGAACACCGGGGAGCTGTTTTTT. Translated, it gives CASSIANTGELFF.

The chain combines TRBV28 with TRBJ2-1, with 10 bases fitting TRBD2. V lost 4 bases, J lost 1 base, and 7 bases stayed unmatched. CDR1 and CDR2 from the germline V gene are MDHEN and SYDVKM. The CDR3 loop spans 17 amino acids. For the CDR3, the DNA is TGTGCCAGCAGTTCTCCGGGACTAGCGCGATCCTACAATGAGCAGTTCTTC. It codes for CASSSPGLARSYNEQFF.

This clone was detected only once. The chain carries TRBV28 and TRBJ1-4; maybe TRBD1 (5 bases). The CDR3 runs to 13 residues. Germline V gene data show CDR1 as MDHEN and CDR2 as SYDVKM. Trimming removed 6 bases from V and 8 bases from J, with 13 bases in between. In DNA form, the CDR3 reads TGTGCCAGCAGCCCCCCCAGGGCAGAAAAACTGTTTTTT. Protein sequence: CASSPPRAEKLFF.

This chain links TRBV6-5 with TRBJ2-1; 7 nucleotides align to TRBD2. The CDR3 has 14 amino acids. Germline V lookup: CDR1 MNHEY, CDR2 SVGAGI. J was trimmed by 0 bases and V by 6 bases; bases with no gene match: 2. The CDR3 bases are TGTGCCAGCAGGGGGAGGGCCTCCTACAATGAGCAGTTCTTC. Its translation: CASRGRASYNEQFF.

The CDR3 DNA sequence: TGTGCCAGCAACCGACAGGGGGTCGGCAATCAGCCCCAGCATTTT. The encoded protein is CASNRQGVGNQPQHF. The genes are TRBV2 and TRBJ1-5; 9 nucleotides agree with TRBD1. V lost 7 bases, J lost 2 bases, and 6 bases stayed unmatched. The CDR3 sequence is 15 residues long. CDR1 and CDR2 from the germline V gene are SNHLY and FYNNEI.

The CDR3 region has the DNA TGCGCCAGCAGCTTGGATGGGAACAGGGGTCCTGGCTACACCTTC. It yields the protein CASSLDGNRGPGYTF. The V and J genes are TRBV5-1 and TRBJ1-2; 7 bases line up with TRBD1. V was clipped by 0 bases and J by 7 bases; unmatched bases: 9. The CDR3 has 15 amino acids. Germline assignment: CDR1 SGHRS and CDR2 YFSETQ. The complete variable domain, with remaining parts taken from reference TRBV5-1 and TRBJ1-2, reads KAGVTQTPRYLIKTRGQQVTLSCSPISGHRSVSWYQQTPGQGLQFLFEYFSETQRNKGNFPGRFSGRQFSNSRSEMNVSTLELGDSALYLCASSLDGNRGPGYTFGSGTRLTVV.

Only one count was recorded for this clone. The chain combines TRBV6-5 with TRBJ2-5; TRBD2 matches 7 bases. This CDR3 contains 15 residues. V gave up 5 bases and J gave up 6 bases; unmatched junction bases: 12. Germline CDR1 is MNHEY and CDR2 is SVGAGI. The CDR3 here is CASSPEGRGDKTQYF. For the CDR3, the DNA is TGTGCCAGCAGTCCCGAAGGTCGGGGGGATAAGACCCAGTACTTC.

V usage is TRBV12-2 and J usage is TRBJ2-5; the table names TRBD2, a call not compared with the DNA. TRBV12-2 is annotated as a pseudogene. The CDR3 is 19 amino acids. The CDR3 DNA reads TGTGCAAGTCGCTTAGCCATCATGGGGCTAGCGCTAGTCGGTGAGACCCAGTACTTC. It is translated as CASRLAIMGLALVGETQYF.

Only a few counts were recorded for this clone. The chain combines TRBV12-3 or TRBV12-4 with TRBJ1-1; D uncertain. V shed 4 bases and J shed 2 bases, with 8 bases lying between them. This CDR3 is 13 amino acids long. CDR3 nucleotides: TGTGCCAGCAGTTGGTCTACCAACACTGAAGCTTTCTTT. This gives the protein CASSWSTNTEAFF.

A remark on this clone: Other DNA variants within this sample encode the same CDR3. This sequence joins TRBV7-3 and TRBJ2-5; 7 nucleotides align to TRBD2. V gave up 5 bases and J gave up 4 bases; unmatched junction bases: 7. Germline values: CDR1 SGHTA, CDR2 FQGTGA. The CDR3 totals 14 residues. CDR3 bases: TGTGCCAGCAGCCCGGGGGGAAGGGGAGAGACCCAGTACTTC. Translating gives CASSPGGRGETQYF.

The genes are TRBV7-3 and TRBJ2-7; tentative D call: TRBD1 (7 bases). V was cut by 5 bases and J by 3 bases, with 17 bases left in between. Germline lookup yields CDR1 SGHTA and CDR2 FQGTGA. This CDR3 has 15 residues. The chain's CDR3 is CASSPAGGPLYEQYF. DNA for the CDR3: TGTGCCAGCAGCCCGGCAGGGGGGCCCCTCTACGAGCAGTACTTC.

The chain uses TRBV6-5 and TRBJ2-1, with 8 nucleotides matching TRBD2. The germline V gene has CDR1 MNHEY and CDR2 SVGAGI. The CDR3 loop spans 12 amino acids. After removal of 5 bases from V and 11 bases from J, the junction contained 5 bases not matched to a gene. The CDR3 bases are TGTGCCAGCAGTACGCGGGGGGCGCAGCAGTTCTTC. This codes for CASSTRGAQQFF.

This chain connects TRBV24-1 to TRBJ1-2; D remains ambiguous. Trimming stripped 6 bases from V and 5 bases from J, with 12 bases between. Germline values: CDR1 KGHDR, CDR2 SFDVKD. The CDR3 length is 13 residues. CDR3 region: CATSTDSEYGYTF. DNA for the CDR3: TGTGCCACCAGTACCGACTCAGAGTATGGCTACACCTTC.

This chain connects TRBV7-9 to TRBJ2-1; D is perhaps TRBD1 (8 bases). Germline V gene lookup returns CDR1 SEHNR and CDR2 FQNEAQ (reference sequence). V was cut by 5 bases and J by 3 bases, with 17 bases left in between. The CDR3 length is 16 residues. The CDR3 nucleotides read TGTGCCAGCAGCCACAGGGGGGGGATCAGCTACAATGAGCAGTTCTTC. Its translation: CASSHRGGISYNEQFF.

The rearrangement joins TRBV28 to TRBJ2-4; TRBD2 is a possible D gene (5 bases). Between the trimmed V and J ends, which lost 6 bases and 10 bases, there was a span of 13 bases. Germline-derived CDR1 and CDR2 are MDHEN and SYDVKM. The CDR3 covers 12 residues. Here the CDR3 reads CASSQPPGIQYF. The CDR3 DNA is TGTGCCAGCAGCCAACCACCGGGGATTCAGTACTTC.

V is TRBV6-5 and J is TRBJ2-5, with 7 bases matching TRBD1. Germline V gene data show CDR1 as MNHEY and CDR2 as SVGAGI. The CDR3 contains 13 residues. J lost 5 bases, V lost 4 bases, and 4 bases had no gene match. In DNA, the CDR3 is TGTGCCAGCAGTTCCGACAGGGTTGAGACCCAGTACTTC. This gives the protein CASSSDRVETQYF.

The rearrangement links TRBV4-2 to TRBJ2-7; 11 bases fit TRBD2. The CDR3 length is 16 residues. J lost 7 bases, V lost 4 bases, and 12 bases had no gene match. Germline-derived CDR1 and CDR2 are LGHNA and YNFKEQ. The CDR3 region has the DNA TGTGCCAGCAGCCGAGCCTTAGCGGGGGGGCCGGAGGAGCAGTACTTC. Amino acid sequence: CASSRALAGGPEEQYF.

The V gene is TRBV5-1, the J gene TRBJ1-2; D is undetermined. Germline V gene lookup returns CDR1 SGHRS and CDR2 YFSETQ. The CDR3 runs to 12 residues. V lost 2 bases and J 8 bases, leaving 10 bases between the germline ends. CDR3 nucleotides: TGCGCCAGCAGCTTCGGCGGCCCGGGCTACACCTTC. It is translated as CASSFGGPGYTF.